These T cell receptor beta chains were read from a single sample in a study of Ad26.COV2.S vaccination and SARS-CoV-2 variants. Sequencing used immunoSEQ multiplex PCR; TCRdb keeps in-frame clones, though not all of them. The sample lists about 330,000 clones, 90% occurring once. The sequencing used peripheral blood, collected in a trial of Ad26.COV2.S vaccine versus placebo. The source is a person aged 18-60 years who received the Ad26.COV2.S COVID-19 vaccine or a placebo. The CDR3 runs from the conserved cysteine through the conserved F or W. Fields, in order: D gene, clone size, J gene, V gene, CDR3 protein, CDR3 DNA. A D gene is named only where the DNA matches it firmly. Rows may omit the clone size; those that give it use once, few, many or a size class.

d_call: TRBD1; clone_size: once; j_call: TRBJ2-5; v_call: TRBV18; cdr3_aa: CASSPPVGTGFGETQYF; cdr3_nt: TGTGCCAGCTCACCACCGGTTGGGACAGGGTTTGGAGAGACCCAGTACTTC
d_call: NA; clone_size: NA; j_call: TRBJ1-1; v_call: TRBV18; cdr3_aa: CASSPPGTGANTEAFF; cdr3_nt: TGTGCCAGCTCACCACCGGGTACGGGGGCGAACACTGAAGCTTTCTTT
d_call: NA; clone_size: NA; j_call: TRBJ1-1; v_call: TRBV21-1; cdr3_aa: CASSIPNGGFGGYTEAFF; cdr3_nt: TGTGCCAGCAGCATCCCAAACGGGGGGTTTGGAGGGTACACTGAAGCTTTCTTT
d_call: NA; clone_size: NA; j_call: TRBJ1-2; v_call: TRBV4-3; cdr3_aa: CASSQEVGGVTYGYTF; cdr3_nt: TGCGCCAGCAGCCAAGAAGTCGGGGGGGTCACTTATGGCTACACCTTC
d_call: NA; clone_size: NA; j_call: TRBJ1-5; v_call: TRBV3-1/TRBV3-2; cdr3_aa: CASSQDTAGGPQHF; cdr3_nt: TGTGCCAGCAGCCAAGATACAGCCGGAGGGCCCCAGCATTTT
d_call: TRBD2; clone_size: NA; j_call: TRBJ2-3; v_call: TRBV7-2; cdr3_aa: CASSLLGLAGVTDTQYF; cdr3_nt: TGTGCCAGCAGCTTATTGGGACTAGCGGGAGTAACAGATACGCAGTATTTT
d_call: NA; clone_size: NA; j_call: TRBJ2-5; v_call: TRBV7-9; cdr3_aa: CASSLIGETQYF; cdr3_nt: TGTGCCAGCAGCTTAATTGGGGAGACCCAGTACTTC
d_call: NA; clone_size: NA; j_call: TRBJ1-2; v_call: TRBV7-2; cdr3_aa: CASSLTGGNYGYTF; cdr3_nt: TGTGCCAGCAGCTTGACAGGCGGGAACTATGGCTACACCTTC
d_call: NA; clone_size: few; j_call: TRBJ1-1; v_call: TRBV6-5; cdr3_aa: CASVSVLEAFF; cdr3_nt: TGTGCCAGCGTTTCGGTGCTTGAAGCTTTCTTT
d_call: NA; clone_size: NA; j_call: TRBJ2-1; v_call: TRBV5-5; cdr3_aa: CASSYALRDWYLFF; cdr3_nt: TGTGCCAGCAGCTACGCACTGCGGGACTGGTATCTGTTCTTC
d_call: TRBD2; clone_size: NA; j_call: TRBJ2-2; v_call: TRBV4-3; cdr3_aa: CASSQDGGGPGELFF; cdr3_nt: TGCGCCAGCAGCCAAGATGGCGGGGGTCCGGGGGAGCTGTTTTTT
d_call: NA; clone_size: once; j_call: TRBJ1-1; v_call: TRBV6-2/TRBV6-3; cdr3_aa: CASSYSNTEAFF; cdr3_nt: TGTGCCAGCAGTTACTCAAACACTGAAGCTTTCTTT
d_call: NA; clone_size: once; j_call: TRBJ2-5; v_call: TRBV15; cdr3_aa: CATSSGDEETQYF; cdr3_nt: TGTGCCACCAGCAGTGGTGACGAAGAGACCCAGTACTTC
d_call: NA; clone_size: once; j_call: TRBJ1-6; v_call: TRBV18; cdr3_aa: CASSQGVESYSPLHF; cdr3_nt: TGTGCCAGCTCACAAGGGGTCGAAAGCTATTCACCCCTCCACTTT
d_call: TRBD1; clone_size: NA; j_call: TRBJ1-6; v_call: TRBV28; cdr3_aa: CASSLGTGLRTLHF; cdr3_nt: TGTGCCAGCAGTTTAGGGACAGGGCTTCGCACCCTCCACTTT
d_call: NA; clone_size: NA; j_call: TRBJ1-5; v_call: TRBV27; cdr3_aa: CASSPRQALSNQPQHF; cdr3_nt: TGTGCCAGCAGCCCTCGACAGGCCCTTAGCAATCAGCCCCAGCATTTT
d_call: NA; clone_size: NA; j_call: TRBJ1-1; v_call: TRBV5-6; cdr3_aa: CASSPNFGVVSTEAFF; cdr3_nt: TGTGCCAGCAGCCCCAATTTTGGTGTGGTTAGTACTGAAGCTTTCTTT
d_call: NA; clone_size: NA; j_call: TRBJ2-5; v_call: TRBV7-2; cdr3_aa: CASSLMVGRWRYQETQYF; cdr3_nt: TGTGCCAGCAGCTTAATGGTCGGTCGATGGAGGTACCAAGAGACCCAGTACTTC
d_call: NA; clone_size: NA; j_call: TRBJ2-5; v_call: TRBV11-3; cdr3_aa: CASSLYPPPETQYF; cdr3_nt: TGTGCCAGCAGCTTATATCCGCCACCAGAGACCCAGTACTTC
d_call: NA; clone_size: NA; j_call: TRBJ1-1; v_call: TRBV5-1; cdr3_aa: CASSLAGENTEAFF; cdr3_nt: TGCGCCAGCAGCTTAGCCGGGGAGAACACTGAAGCTTTCTTT
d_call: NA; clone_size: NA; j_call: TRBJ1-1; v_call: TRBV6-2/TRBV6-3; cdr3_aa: CASSYGFVVGNTEAFF; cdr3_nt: TGTGCCAGCAGTTACGGGTTTGTAGTGGGGAACACTGAAGCTTTCTTT